The rows below give T cell receptor beta chains drawn from one sample of a study of blood T cell repertoires in COVID-19. Sequenced by immunoSEQ multiplex PCR; TCRdb stores in-frame clones only, minus some. The repertoire consists of 200,000 to 250,000 clones, with 85% occurring once and the leading ten covering around 1%. Sequencing was performed on peripheral blood. All receptors come from a middle-aged man with acute or convalescent COVID-19. The CDR3 runs from the conserved cysteine through the conserved F or W. The D gene is left open where the match is weak. Some rows mark clone size as missing; the rest say once, few, many or name a class of expanded clone.

>TRBD1|TRBV7-2|TRBJ1-5|NA
TGTGCCAGCAGCTTGGGGACAGGGGGAAGTCAGCCCCAGCATTTT
CASSLGTGGSQPQHF
>TRBD1|TRBV5-6|TRBJ2-5|few
TGTGCCAGCAGCGTGACAGGGGGCCAGGGTCGGACCCAGTACTTC
CASSVTGGQGRTQYF
>TRBD1|TRBV11-3|TRBJ2-3|few
TGTGCCAGCAGCTTACGGACAGGGGCGTTAGATACGCAGTATTTT
CASSLRTGALDTQYF
>TRBD2|TRBV5-4|TRBJ2-1|NA
TGTGCCAGCAGTTTTACTAGCGGGGGAACTAACAATGAGCAGTTCTTC
CASSFTSGGTNNEQFF
>NA|TRBV6-2/TRBV6-3|TRBJ1-2|once
TGTGCCAGCAGTTACAAACGAGGCTCAAACAACTATGGCTACACCTTC
CASSYKRGSNNYGYTF
>TRBD2|TRBV5-1|TRBJ2-5|few
TGCGCCAGCAGCTTGGTTAGCGGGGGGGACATGGAGACCCAGTACTTC
CASSLVSGGDMETQYF
>TRBD2|TRBV25-1|TRBJ2-7|NA
TGTGCCAGCAGTGAAGGGACTAGCGGTTTTAGGTACGAGCAGTACTTC
CASSEGTSGFRYEQYF
>TRBD2|TRBV20-1|TRBJ2-5|NA
TGCAGTGCTAGTCAAGTTAGCGGGGGGCGAGAGACCCAGTACTTC
CSASQVSGGRETQYF
>NA|TRBV30|TRBJ1-1|NA
TGTGCCTGGACCTCCCGGGGAGGCTCGAACACTGAAGCTTTCTTT
CAWTSRGGSNTEAFF
>NA|TRBV7-8|TRBJ2-2|NA
TGTGCCAGCAGCTTATATGGGACATCCGCGGGTACCGGGGAGCTGTTTTTT
CASSLYGTSAGTGELFF
>NA|TRBV15|TRBJ1-4|NA
TGTGCCACCAGCAGGGGGCGTGAAAAACTGTTTTTT
CATSRGREKLFF
>NA|TRBV18|TRBJ1-2|NA
TGTGCCAGCTCACCTTCTTCCGGGGATGGCTACACCTTC
CASSPSSGDGYTF
>NA|TRBV11-3|TRBJ2-5|once
TGTGCCAGCAGCGAACAGGGCTACCCGGGAGAGACCCAGTACTTC
CASSEQGYPGETQYF
>TRBD1|TRBV25-1|TRBJ2-3|NA
TGTGCCAGCAGTGAATCCTCGGGACAGCCCGCGCAGTATTTT
CASSESSGQPAQYF
>TRBD1|TRBV4-1|TRBJ1-1|NA
TGCGCCAGCAGCCAACGAACAGGTAGGGGACAGACCATGAACACTGAAGCTTTCTTT
CASSQRTGRGQTMNTEAFF
>TRBD1|TRBV7-7|TRBJ2-5|NA
TGTGCTAGCAGCTTTGGGACAGGGGATTGGGAGACCCAGTACTTC
CASSFGTGDWETQYF
>TRBD1|TRBV27|TRBJ1-1|NA
TGTGCCAGCAGTCCGGACAGGGGGATGAACACTGAAGCTTTCTTT
CASSPDRGMNTEAFF
>NA|TRBV13|TRBJ1-1|NA
TGTGCCAGCACGCTGGGGGCAAGGACAGCGGAAGCTTTCTTT
CASTLGARTAEAFF
>NA|TRBV18|TRBJ2-7|NA
TGTGCCAGCTCCCCCGACAGAGACGAGCAGTACTTC
CASSPDRDEQYF
>NA|TRBV12-5|TRBJ2-5|NA
TGTGCTAGTGGTTTGGACTTGTACCAAGAGACCCAGTACTTC
CASGLDLYQETQYF
>NA|TRBV3-1/TRBV3-2|TRBJ1-6|NA
TGTGCCAGCAGCTCTAGGGAGAATAATTCACCCCTCCACTTT
CASSSRENNSPLHF
>NA|TRBV9|TRBJ1-5|few
TGTGCCAGCAGCGCCGGACGGGACAATCAGCCCCAGCATTTT
CASSAGRDNQPQHF
>TRBD1|TRBV5-8|TRBJ2-3|NA
TGTGCCAGCAGCCTGGGACAGGGGGCGCATGGGACAGATACGCAGTATTTT
CASSLGQGAHGTDTQYF
>NA|TRBV6-6|TRBJ1-4|NA
TGTGCCAGCAGTTACGCGGAAAAACTGTTTTTT
CASSYAEKLFF
>TRBD2|TRBV3-1/TRBV3-2|TRBJ2-1|NA
TGTGCCAGCAGCCGGACTAGCGGGGGGGCAGCGAATGAGCAGTTCTTC
CASSRTSGGAANEQFF
>NA|TRBV28|TRBJ2-6|NA
TGTGCCAGCAGTTTATCGACAGCCTCTGGGGCCAACGTCCTGACTTTC
CASSLSTASGANVLTF
>NA|TRBV7-9|TRBJ2-5|NA
TGTGCCAGCAGCCCCTCCAGGGGCGAGACCCAGTACTTC
CASSPSRGETQYF
>NA|TRBV6-5|TRBJ1-1|NA
TGTGCCAGCAGTCCGCGAGGAGGTGCTGAAGCTTTCTTT
CASSPRGGAEAFF
>NA|TRBV3-1/TRBV3-2|TRBJ1-1|few
TGTGCCACTCAGGACTTGAACACTGAAGCTTTCTTT
CATQDLNTEAFF
>NA|TRBV15|TRBJ2-3|NA
TGTGCCACCAGCAGGTCCCAGGGGAACACAGATACGCAGTATTTT
CATSRSQGNTDTQYF
>TRBD2|TRBV2|TRBJ2-1|NA
TGTGCCAGCAGTGAAGGACTAGCGGATTACAATGAGCAGTTCTTC
CASSEGLADYNEQFF